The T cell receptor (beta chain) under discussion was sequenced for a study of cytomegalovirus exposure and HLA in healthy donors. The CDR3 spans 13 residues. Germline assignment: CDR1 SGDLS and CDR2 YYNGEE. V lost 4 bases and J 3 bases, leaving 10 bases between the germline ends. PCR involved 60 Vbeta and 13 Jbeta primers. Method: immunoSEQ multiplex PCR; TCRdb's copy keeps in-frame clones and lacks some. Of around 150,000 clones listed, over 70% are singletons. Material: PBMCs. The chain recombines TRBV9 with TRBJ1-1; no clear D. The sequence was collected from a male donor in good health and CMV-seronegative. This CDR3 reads CASSLTPYTEAFF. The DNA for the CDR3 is TGTGCCAGCAGCCTTACACCCTACACTGAAGCTTTCTTT.